Listed below are T cell receptor beta chains from one sample, sequenced in a study of cytomegalovirus exposure and HLA in healthy donors. The data were produced by immunoSEQ multiplex PCR, yet TCRdb's version contains in-frame clones alone and is incomplete. In the table there are tens of thousands of clones, approximately 79% of which are singletons. Sequenced sample: PBMCs. The receptor source for this set is a man aged 25 to 40 in good health and CMV-seronegative. Each CDR3 is given with its conserved first and last residue. A D gene is named only where the DNA matches it firmly. Size is omitted from some rows. Given values are once, few, many or a class for expanded clones.

V: TRBV18
size: once
D: .
J: TRBJ1-2
CDR3: CASSPEDSEGYTF
DNA: TGTGCCAGCTCACCAGAGGATTCAGAGGGCTACACCTTC

V: TRBV5-4
size: once
D: .
J: TRBJ2-2
CDR3: CASSSSGLNTGELFF
DNA: TGTGCCAGCAGCTCATCGGGACTCAACACCGGGGAGCTGTTTTTT

V: TRBV5-1
size: few
D: .
J: TRBJ2-3
CDR3: CASTAQGSTDTQYF
DNA: TGCGCCAGCACGGCACAGGGAAGCACAGATACGCAGTATTTT

V: TRBV5-1
size: .
D: .
J: TRBJ2-3
CDR3: CASSFTPGRGTDTQYF
DNA: TGCGCCAGCAGCTTTACCCCGGGCCGGGGAACAGATACGCAGTATTTT

V: TRBV27
size: .
D: .
J: TRBJ2-7
CDR3: CASSLGLAYEQYF
DNA: TGTGCCAGCAGCCTTGGGCTCGCCTACGAGCAGTACTTC

V: TRBV19
size: .
D: .
J: TRBJ1-2
CDR3: CASSRDMGAYGYTF
DNA: TGTGCCAGTAGTCGAGACATGGGGGCCTATGGCTACACCTTC

V: TRBV2
size: few
D: .
J: TRBJ1-1
CDR3: CASRKTSGAVAFF
DNA: TGTGCCAGCAGGAAAACCAGCGGGGCCGTGGCTTTCTTT

V: TRBV13
size: few
D: .
J: TRBJ2-1
CDR3: CASSLAGDSYNEQFF
DNA: TGTGCCAGCAGCTTAGCGGGGGACTCCTACAATGAGCAGTTCTTC

V: TRBV10-3
size: .
D: TRBD1
J: TRBJ1-6
CDR3: CAISESGTGHGSSPLHF
DNA: TGTGCCATCAGTGAGTCGGGGACAGGGCATGGCAGTTCACCCCTCCACTTT

V: TRBV6-1
size: .
D: TRBD1
J: TRBJ1-5
CDR3: CASCETGGNQPQHF
DNA: TGTGCCAGCTGTGAGACAGGGGGAAATCAGCCCCAGCATTTT

V: TRBV19
size: .
D: TRBD1
J: TRBJ1-6
CDR3: CASTTGAWSPLHF
DNA: TGTGCCAGTACCACAGGGGCCTGGTCACCCCTCCACTTT

V: TRBV11-3
size: .
D: .
J: TRBJ1-3
CDR3: CASSLEVGSGNTIYF
DNA: TGTGCCAGCAGCTTAGAAGTGGGCTCCGGAAACACCATATATTTT

V: TRBV5-6
size: .
D: TRBD2
J: TRBJ2-7
CDR3: CASSWGRGDEQYF
DNA: TGTGCCAGCAGCTGGGGGAGGGGCGACGAGCAGTACTTC